These T cell receptor beta chains were read from a single sample in a study of post-analysis software for immune sequencing data. In TCRdb, the PCR reads were re-called with MiXCR into one record per CDR3 protein. There are about 770,000 distinct CDR3 sequences in the sample; approximately 44% occur only once, and roughly 5.2% lies in the top ten. The sample taken for sequencing was blood. Receptors were obtained from a girl between 5 and 17 years old with multiple sclerosis. Both conserved end residues are part of each CDR3. Each record gives: J gene, clone size, D gene, V gene, CDR3 protein, CDR3 DNA. D genes are given only for firm matches. Not all rows give a size; the values are once, few, many and, for expanded clones, a class.

TRBJ2-1	few	.	TRBV6-9	CASSYRKGTRGDLYEQFF	TGTGCCAGCAGTTACCGAAAAGGGACGAGAGGGGATCTCTATGAGCAGTTCTTC
TRBJ2-7	.	.	TRBV2	CASRASSGVAEQYF	TGTGCCAGCAGGGCGTCCTCCGGGGTGGCTGAGCAGTACTTC
TRBJ2-3	.	TRBD2	TRBV2	CASDQREGTDTQYF	TGTGCCAGCGACCAGCGGGAGGGAACAGATACGCAGTATTTT
TRBJ2-5	few	TRBD2	TRBV18	CASSHLPRLAINVWETQYF	TGTGCCAGCTCTCACCTTCCGAGACTAGCCATCAATGTCTGGGAGACCCAGTACTTC
TRBJ1-2	.	TRBD1	TRBV9	CASSGPGQGLPYGYTF	TGTGCCAGCAGCGGACCCGGACAGGGGCTTCCCTATGGCTACACCTTC
TRBJ2-7	few	.	TRBV13	CASSPPVAPYEQYF	TGTGCCAGCAGCCCCCCAGTGGCACCCTACGAGCAGTACTTC
TRBJ2-1	few	.	TRBV7-9	CASSLEGHEQFF	TGTGCCAGCAGCTTGGAGGGACATGAGCAGTTCTTC
TRBJ2-5	few	.	TRBV6-2/TRBV6-3	CASTATRMQETQYF	TGTGCCAGCACAGCGACACGTATGCAAGAGACCCAGTACTTC
TRBJ2-7	few	TRBD1	TRBV7-9	CASSTGQVTFDEQYF	TGTGCCAGCAGCACCGGACAGGTAACCTTCGACGAGCAGTACTTC
TRBJ2-3	few	TRBD2	TRBV28	CASTPEGGLVMSDTQYF	TGTGCCAGCACCCCAGAGGGAGGGCTGGTTATGTCGGATACGCAGTATTTT
TRBJ2-7	.	.	TRBV3-1	CASSQVGGLQYF	TGTGCCAGCAGCCAAGTTGGGGGGCTCCAGTACTTC
TRBJ2-3	.	.	TRBV6-5	CASSYTTGSDTQYF	TGTGCCAGCAGTTACACTACAGGGTCCGATACGCAGTATTTT
TRBJ2-3	.	TRBD1	TRBV7-2	CASSFQTGGWADTQYF	TGTGCCAGCAGCTTCCAGACAGGGGGTTGGGCAGATACGCAGTATTTT
TRBJ1-1	few	.	TRBV12-3/TRBV12-4	CASSFGEGTEAFF	TGTGCCAGCAGTTTTGGGGAGGGCACTGAAGCTTTCTTT
TRBJ2-5	few	.	TRBV7-9	CASSLRSRETQYF	TGTGCCAGCAGCTTAAGGTCCAGGGAGACCCAGTACTTC
TRBJ1-2	.	.	TRBV7-9	CASSPRTVHYGYTF	TGTGCCAGCAGCCCCCGGACAGTCCACTATGGCTACACCTTC
TRBJ2-5	.	TRBD2	TRBV15	CATSRSSRLAALQETQYF	TGTGCCACCAGCAGATCCTCTCGACTAGCGGCCCTCCAAGAGACCCAGTACTTC
TRBJ2-3	.	TRBD2	TRBV27	CASSWGGRPTDTQYF	TGTGCCAGCAGTTGGGGCGGGAGGCCCACAGATACGCAGTATTTT
TRBJ2-4	.	TRBD1	TRBV6-5	CASSYGIGTDKNIQYF	TGTGCCAGCAGTTACGGGATCGGGACAGACAAAAACATTCAGTACTTC
TRBJ1-2	few	.	TRBV25-1	CASSDQGEGYTF	TGTGCCAGCAGTGACCAGGGAGAGGGCTACACCTTC
TRBJ1-1	few	TRBD1	TRBV6-1	CATGTGLVGDTEAFF	TGTGCCACCGGGACAGGGTTAGTTGGTGACACTGAAGCTTTCTTT
TRBJ2-4	few	.	TRBV6-6	CASSYGQGANIQYF	TGTGCCAGCAGTTATGGTCAGGGTGCAAACATTCAGTACTTC
TRBJ2-7	.	.	TRBV7-2	CASSLAGTREQYF	TGTGCCAGCAGCTTAGCGGGAACCAGGGAGCAGTACTTC
TRBJ2-1	.	TRBD2	TRBV12-3/TRBV12-4	CASTATNGLAGYEQFF	TGTGCCAGCACCGCCACCAATGGACTAGCGGGATATGAGCAGTTCTTC
TRBJ2-7	once	.	TRBV4-2	CASSQDILTESSYEQYF	TGTGCCAGCAGCCAAGATATTCTAACAGAGAGCTCCTACGAGCAGTACTTC
TRBJ2-7	few	.	TRBV5-1	CASSLDGSTYEQYF	TGCGCCAGCAGCTTGGACGGGAGCACTTACGAGCAGTACTTC
TRBJ2-3	.	TRBD1	TRBV5-1	CASSLEGANSPLDTQYF	TGCGCCAGCAGCTTGGAGGGGGCCAATTCCCCATTAGATACGCAGTATTTT
TRBJ2-1	few	.	TRBV15	CATSRVTTYNEQFF	TGTGCCACCAGCAGAGTCACTACTTACAATGAGCAGTTCTTC
TRBJ2-1	.	TRBD2	TRBV7-2	CANNTLVTSGTYNEQFF	TGTGCCAACAATACTTTGGTGACTAGCGGGACCTACAATGAGCAGTTCTTC
TRBJ2-1	.	TRBD1	TRBV28	CASGQGGSSYNEQFF	TGTGCCAGCGGACAGGGGGGGAGCTCCTACAATGAGCAGTTCTTC
TRBJ2-3	.	.	TRBV4-1	CASSQDGPGGDTQYF	TGCGCCAGCAGCCAAGATGGACCCGGAGGGGATACGCAGTATTTT
TRBJ2-3	.	.	TRBV20-1	CSANRQRRGRTDTQYF	TGCAGTGCTAATAGACAAAGGAGGGGGCGAACAGATACGCAGTATTTT
TRBJ2-1	.	TRBD2	TRBV7-9	CASSLGGLAGIYNEQFF	TGTGCCAGCAGCTTGGGGGGACTAGCGGGCATCTACAATGAGCAGTTCTTC
TRBJ1-2	.	.	TRBV30	CAWSPLLGGYGYTF	TGTGCCTGGAGCCCCCTTCTGGGGGGTTATGGTTACACCTTC
TRBJ2-5	few	.	TRBV5-1	CASSLQMGRREETQYF	TGCGCCAGCAGCTTGCAAATGGGCCGCCGAGAAGAGACCCAGTACTTC
TRBJ2-6	.	.	TRBV27	CASSSQFSGANVLTF	TGTGCCAGCAGTTCCCAGTTCTCTGGGGCCAACGTCCTGACTTTC
TRBJ2-1	.	TRBD1	TRBV28	CASSADRGYNEQFF	TGTGCCAGCAGTGCCGACAGGGGCTACAATGAGCAGTTCTTC
TRBJ2-7	.	.	TRBV6-5	CASSRGEREQYF	TGTGCCAGCAGCCGAGGGGAACGCGAGCAGTACTTC
TRBJ2-1	.	TRBD1	TRBV7-3	CASSLTGGQGYEQFF	TGTGCCAGCAGCTTAACCGGGGGACAGGGATACGAGCAGTTCTTC
TRBJ2-3	many	TRBD1	TRBV7-3	CASSPDRAADTQYF	TGTGCCAGCAGCCCGGACAGGGCTGCAGATACGCAGTATTTT
TRBJ2-5	.	.	TRBV2	CASRAPGTQYF	TGTGCCAGCAGGGCCCCCGGGACCCAGTACTTC
TRBJ2-2	.	TRBD1	TRBV10-3	CAISGDRGSGELFF	TGTGCCATCAGTGGGGACAGGGGGTCCGGGGAGCTGTTTTTT
TRBJ1-4	.	.	TRBV20-1	CSATFYEKLFF	TGCAGTGCTACTTTCTATGAAAAACTGTTTTTT
TRBJ2-7	few	TRBD2	TRBV12-3/TRBV12-4	CASTKTGRTYHEQYF	TGTGCCAGCACCAAAACCGGGAGGACGTACCACGAGCAGTACTTC
TRBJ1-4	.	.	TRBV11-2	CASSKGQSTTNEKLFF	TGTGCCAGCAGCAAAGGACAGTCAACAACTAATGAAAAACTGTTTTTT
TRBJ1-4	.	.	TRBV12-3/TRBV12-4	CASRTTGMGYEKLFF	TGTGCCAGCAGGACAACAGGGATGGGTTATGAAAAACTGTTTTTT
TRBJ1-4	.	.	TRBV12-3/TRBV12-4	CASSLAGSSREKLFF	TGTGCCAGCAGTTTGGCAGGGTCTAGTCGGGAAAAACTGTTTTTT
TRBJ2-3	few	.	TRBV20-1	CSAGVGAQYF	TGCAGTGCTGGGGTAGGGGCGCAGTATTTT
TRBJ1-2	few	TRBD1	TRBV25-1	CASSEYQGAITF	TGTGCCAGCAGTGAATATCAGGGGGCAATCACCTTC